Listed here are 17 T cell receptor beta chains from one sample, sequenced in a study of PD-L1 blockade in urothelial cancer. Described time point: pretreatment peripheral blood. TCRdb keeps only in-frame clones here, not all; method: immunoSEQ multiplex PCR. The sample shows about 130,000 clones, about 81% of them seen only once. Sequencing was performed on PBMCs, taken around atezolizumab (anti-PD-L1) treatment. Receptor source: a man aged 45-65 years with urothelial cancer.

The chain links TRBV5-1 to TRBJ2-5, with 7 nucleotides matching TRBD2. The V and J ends lost 4 bases and 5 bases, in that order; junction bases with no gene match: 11. The CDR3 length is 15 residues. CDR1 and CDR2 from the germline V gene are SGHRS and YFSETQ. CDR3 bases: TGCGCCAGCAGCACAAGAGCGGGGCCCCGGGAGACCCAGTACTTC. Its translation: CASSTRAGPRETQYF.

The V call is TRBV7-9, the J call TRBJ2-7; D not resolved. Trimming pared 8 bases from V and 4 bases from J, leaving 18 bases between. The CDR3 loop spans 14 amino acids. The germline CDR1 and CDR2 sequences are SEHNR and FQNEAQ (reference sequence). CDR3 sequence reads: CASARTPLDYEQYF. Here the CDR3 DNA reads TGTGCCAGCGCTCGAACGCCCCTAGATTACGAGCAGTACTTC.

The chain has TRBV7-3 and TRBJ1-1, with D possibly being TRBD1 (5 bases). The CDR3 runs to 13 residues. Germline CDR1 and CDR2: SGHTA and FQGTGA. The V gene lost 2 bases and the J gene lost 7 bases, with 11 bases spanning the gap. The CDR3 here is CASSLWGGHEAFF. The CDR3 coding sequence is TGTGCCAGCAGCTTATGGGGCGGACATGAAGCTTTCTTT.

CDR3 loop: CASSQGGYEQYF. The CDR3 nucleotides are TGTGCCAGCAGTCAAGGGGGCTACGAGCAGTACTTC. The V and J genes are TRBV5-6 and TRBJ2-7; D might be TRBD1 (6 bases). CDR1 and CDR2 from the germline V gene are SGHDT and YYEEEE. Deletions cut 5 bases from V and 3 bases from J, with 9 bases between. The CDR3 has 12 amino acids.

The chain uses TRBV28 and TRBJ2-5; 7 bases align to TRBD2. The CDR3 totals 15 residues. The junction had 5 bases not matched to a gene; V was cut back by 2 bases and J by 2 bases. The V gene's germline CDR1 is MDHEN and CDR2 SYDVKM. The CDR3, as DNA: TGTGCCAGCAGTTTAGTGGCGGGAGATCAAGAGACCCAGTACTTC. Translated: CASSLVAGDQETQYF.

This rearrangement joins TRBV6-5 to TRBJ2-2, with a weak D call TRBD1 (5 bases). The CDR3 length is 15 residues. The germline V and J ends were trimmed by 0 bases and 8 bases, with 13 bases remaining between them. Germline V gives CDR1 MNHEY, CDR2 SVGAGI. The CDR3 DNA is TGTGCCAGCAGTTACTCAACAGGCCGAAGAGGGGAGCTGTTTTTT. It yields the protein CASSYSTGRRGELFF.

The genes are TRBV30 and TRBJ2-5; 12 bases fit TRBD2. With V trimmed by 5 bases and J by 6 bases, 7 bases remained unmatched. This CDR3 comprises 14 residues. Germline values: CDR1 GTSNPN, CDR2 SVGIG (reference sequence). The CDR3 sequence: CAWDLAGGPKTQYF. In nucleotides, the CDR3 is TGTGCCTGGGACCTAGCGGGAGGGCCCAAGACCCAGTACTTC.

The chain recombines TRBV6-5 with TRBJ2-7; D is possibly TRBD1 (7 bases). V lost 6 bases, J lost 6 bases, and 18 bases lay in between. Germline assignment: CDR1 MNHEY and CDR2 SVGAGI. The CDR3 runs to 14 residues. CDR3 coding DNA: TGTGCCAGCAGGAACTTGGGGCAGGGGGGCGAGCAGTACTTC. Protein product: CASRNLGQGGEQYF.

The V call is TRBV5-1, the J call TRBJ2-3; maybe TRBD2 (5 bases). The V end was cut by 4 bases, the J end by 2 bases, with 17 bases between. The CDR3 runs 16 residues. Per the germline V gene, CDR1 is SGHRS and CDR2 is YFSETQ. The CDR3 DNA sequence: TGCGCCAGCAGCCCCTCCATGGGAGAGTTCACAGATACGCAGTATTTT. Translation: CASSPSMGEFTDTQYF.

V is TRBV10-3 and J is TRBJ2-1, with a weak D call TRBD2 (5 bases). The length of the CDR3 is 12 residues. CDR1 and CDR2 from the germline V gene are ENHRY and SYGVKD. Trimming left V 7 bases short and J 5 bases short, with 9 bases between. Here the CDR3 DNA reads TGTGCCATCAAACTAGAAAACAATGAGCAGTTCTTC. Translation gives CAIKLENNEQFF.

The J gene is TRBJ2-2, the V gene TRBV6-6; D is perhaps TRBD2 (6 bases). The CDR3 extends over 13 amino acids. The germline gives CDR1 MNHNY, CDR2 SVGAGI (reference sequence). The ends were cut back, 5 bases at V and 5 bases at J, with 9 bases in the middle. CDR3 in DNA: TGTGCCAGCAGTGACCGGGAGACCGGGGAGCTGTTTTTT. This codes for CASSDRETGELFF.

This clone was found a few times. The chain joins TRBV4-1 to TRBJ2-1; D unclear. V was cut by 1 base and J by 8 bases, with 15 bases left in between. The V gene's germline CDR1 is MGHRA and CDR2 YSYEKL. The CDR3 has 15 residues. The CDR3, as DNA: TGCGCCAGCAGCCAAGTAGTCCAGTCTGGGCATGAGCAGTTCTTC. Its translation is CASSQVVQSGHEQFF.

This rearrangement joins TRBV10-3 to TRBJ2-3; 7 bases align to TRBD2. The CDR3 runs to 14 residues. The trim removed 4 bases at V and 2 bases at J, leaving 3 bases unmatched. The V gene's germline CDR1 is ENHRY and CDR2 SYGVKD. CDR3: CAISAAGLTDTQYF. In DNA form, the CDR3 reads TGTGCCATCAGTGCAGCGGGACTCACAGATACGCAGTATTTT.

V gene TRBV7-9 combines with J gene TRBJ1-3; 9 nucleotides line up with TRBD1. With 1 base clipped from V and 4 bases from J, the junction kept 5 bases outside the gene matches. The CDR3 length is 16 residues. Germline CDR1 reads SEHNR; CDR2 reads FQNEAQ (reference sequence). Here the CDR3 reads CASSLVWTGVGNTIYF. Here the CDR3 DNA reads TGTGCCAGCAGCTTAGTCTGGACAGGGGTAGGAAACACCATATATTTT.

The chain combines TRBV7-9 with TRBJ1-6, with D possibly being TRBD1 (5 bases). Germline V gene lookup returns CDR1 SEHNR and CDR2 FQNEAQ (reference sequence). Trimming took off 3 bases at V and 6 bases at J, with 9 bases between the two ends. This CDR3 has 14 amino acids. The CDR3 here is CASSFGHANSPLHF. In nucleotides, the CDR3 is TGTGCCAGCAGCTTTGGACACGCTAATTCACCCCTCCACTTT.

The J gene is TRBJ2-1, the V gene TRBV6-1; TRBD2 agrees at 7 bases. J lost 7 bases, V lost 6 bases, and 9 bases had no gene match. The germline gives CDR1 MNHNS, CDR2 SASEGT. The CDR3 is made up of 14 amino acids. Written as DNA, the CDR3 is TGTGCCAGCAGGGGAGGGTCATTTCGAAATGAGCAGTTCTTC. It encodes CASRGGSFRNEQFF.

V and J are TRBV10-3 and TRBJ2-7, with D maybe TRBD2 (5 bases). This CDR3 has 11 amino acids. Between the trimmed V and J ends, which lost 4 bases and 5 bases, there was a span of 6 bases. The germline gives CDR1 ENHRY, CDR2 SYGVKD. The CDR3 here is CAISGENEQYF. DNA of the CDR3: TGTGCCATCAGTGGGGAGAACGAGCAGTACTTC.